A selection of T cell receptor beta chains follows, all from one sample in a study of identical twins. TCRdb reprocessed the 5' RACE reads via MiXCR and lists one record per CDR3 protein. Of approximately 670,000 distinct CDR3 sequences in the sample, 5.5% to 6.5% were seen once. The specimen was naive T cells sorted from blood. The origin of the receptors is a man younger than 35 in good health. The CDR3 runs from the conserved cysteine through the conserved F or W. The D gene is left open where the match is weak. Expanded clones are given a class, and other clones once, few, many or no size at all.

J,D,V,size,CDR3,DNA
TRBJ2-3,NA,TRBV7-2,many,CASSYGRLSTDTQYF,TGTGCCAGCAGCTACGGGAGACTGAGCACAGATACGCAGTATTTT
TRBJ1-5,TRBD1,TRBV24-1,few,CATSGRGQYSNQPQHF,TGTGCCACCAGTGGTAGGGGACAGTATAGCAATCAGCCCCAGCATTTT
TRBJ1-5,NA,TRBV30,few,CAWSHKGNQPQHF,TGTGCCTGGAGTCACAAGGGAAATCAGCCCCAGCATTTT
TRBJ1-4,NA,TRBV14,many,CASSMGMSEKLFF,TGTGCCAGCAGTATGGGGATGTCCGAAAAACTGTTTTTT
TRBJ2-7,NA,TRBV7-9,many,CASSLADSGYEQYF,TGTGCCAGCAGCTTAGCAGATAGTGGCTACGAGCAGTACTTC
TRBJ1-5,NA,TRBV6-5,many,CASSYPRAAEAQHF,TGTGCCAGCAGTTACCCACGGGCCGCTGAGGCCCAGCATTTT
TRBJ2-3,NA,TRBV20-1,many,CSARQGLGGGTDTQYF,TGCAGTGCTAGGCAAGGGCTCGGGGGTGGCACAGATACGCAGTATTTT
TRBJ2-1,NA,TRBV2,many,CASVGSESSYNEQFF,TGTGCCAGCGTCGGTAGCGAATCCTCCTACAATGAGCAGTTCTTC
TRBJ2-7,NA,TRBV20-1,many,CSARMASYEQYF,TGCAGTGCTCGGATGGCCTCCTACGAGCAGTACTTC
TRBJ1-1,NA,TRBV20-1,many,CSAVLQGTEAFF,TGCAGTGCTGTGTTGCAGGGAACTGAAGCTTTCTTT
TRBJ2-5,NA,TRBV11-2,NA,CASSLGASGTQETQYF,TGTGCCAGCAGCTTGGGGGCTAGCGGAACCCAAGAGACCCAGTACTTC
TRBJ2-1,NA,TRBV7-8,many,CASSLAGQNEQFF,TGCGCCAGCAGCTTGGCGGGACAAAATGAGCAGTTCTTC
TRBJ2-6,NA,TRBV6-1,few,CASSKRASSGANVLTF,TGTGCCAGCAGTAAGAGGGCCAGCTCTGGGGCCAACGTCCTGACTTTC
TRBJ1-1,TRBD1,TRBV5-5,NA,CASSIRDRAFF,TGTGCCAGCAGCATCCGGGACAGAGCTTTCTTT
TRBJ2-4,NA,TRBV20-1,NA,CSAGLGMKNIQYF,TGCAGTGCTGGATTAGGGATGAAAAACATTCAGTACTTC
TRBJ2-2,NA,TRBV5-1,few,CASSPSGLDTGELFF,TGCGCCAGCAGCCCCTCGGGACTCGACACCGGGGAGCTGTTTTTT
TRBJ2-5,TRBD1,TRBV29-1,many,CSASGQRQETQYF,TGCAGCGCCTCGGGACAGAGACAAGAGACCCAGTACTTC
TRBJ1-5,NA,TRBV10-2,many,CASSWEGRSNQPQHF,TGCGCCAGCAGCTGGGAGGGGCGAAGCAATCAGCCCCAGCATTTT
TRBJ1-4,NA,TRBV12-3/TRBV12-4,many,CASKAKGVGNEKLFF,TGTGCCAGCAAGGCTAAAGGGGTCGGGAATGAAAAACTGTTTTTT
TRBJ1-3,TRBD1,TRBV27,many,CASSQTGTSGNTIYF,TGTGCCAGCAGCCAGACAGGGACCTCTGGAAACACCATATATTTT
TRBJ2-1,NA,TRBV20-1,many,CSARAPGVTYNEQFF,TGCAGTGCTAGAGCCCCGGGAGTCACCTACAATGAGCAGTTCTTC
TRBJ2-5,NA,TRBV15,many,CATSRDQGRRETQYF,TGTGCCACCAGCAGAGATCAGGGGCGGCGAGAGACCCAGTACTTC
TRBJ2-5,TRBD2,TRBV7-9,many,CASRKREDQETQYF,TGTGCCAGCAGAAAACGGGAGGACCAAGAGACCCAGTACTTC
TRBJ1-5,TRBD1,TRBV10-3,many,CAISEGQDINQPQHF,TGTGCCATCAGTGAGGGACAGGACATCAATCAGCCCCAGCATTTT
TRBJ2-2,NA,TRBV25-1,few,CASSGQGALNTGELFF,TGTGCCAGCAGTGGACAAGGGGCACTGAACACCGGGGAGCTGTTTTTT
TRBJ2-1,TRBD2,TRBV11-3,many,CASSLEGTSGIGEQFF,TGTGCCAGCAGCTTAGAAGGGACTAGCGGGATCGGTGAGCAGTTCTTC
TRBJ2-1,NA,TRBV18,few,CASSPEAYNEQFF,TGTGCCAGCTCCCCCGAGGCATACAATGAGCAGTTCTTC
TRBJ2-1,NA,TRBV5-1,many,CASSLALESYNEQFF,TGCGCCAGCAGCTTAGCGCTAGAGTCCTACAATGAGCAGTTCTTC
TRBJ1-4,NA,TRBV12-3/TRBV12-4,few,CASSLGGRESEKLFF,TGTGCCAGCAGTTTGGGCGGGCGCGAGAGTGAAAAACTGTTTTTT
TRBJ2-7,TRBD2,TRBV5-1,few,CASSLVPAGASHEQYF,TGCGCCAGCAGCTTGGTCCCCGCGGGAGCTTCCCACGAGCAGTACTTC
TRBJ2-1,TRBD2,TRBV29-1,many,CSVPRLAGGSNEQFF,TGCAGCGTCCCCCGACTAGCGGGAGGGAGCAATGAGCAGTTCTTC
TRBJ2-3,TRBD2,TRBV20-1,few,CSAPPSGRALDTQYF,TGCAGTGCCCCCCCCAGCGGGAGGGCCCTCGATACGCAGTATTTT
TRBJ2-1,NA,TRBV7-2,NA,CASSLRFGPNEQFF,TGTGCCAGCAGCCTACGGTTCGGCCCTAATGAGCAGTTCTTC